This TCR beta chain was retrieved from a study of cytomegalovirus exposure and HLA in healthy donors. The primer mix had 60 Vbeta and 13 Jbeta primers. Sequencing used immunoSEQ multiplex PCR; TCRdb keeps in-frame clones, though not all of them. Counted here are more than 95,000 clones, over 70% occurring once; the ten biggest clones make up roughly 5.7%. For this clone: Its antigen is as yet unknown.

Study-wide findings and caveats: Looking again later, the authors saw that most CMV-associated TCR beta chains seemed HLA-restricted. In vitro confirmation showed three CMV-associated chains to be CMV antigen specific.

Sequencing used PBMCs. The sequence came from a male donor in good health and CMV-seronegative.

CDR3 bases: TGTGCCAGCAGTGTGGGGGGTCAGCCCCAGCATTTT. It yields the protein CASSVGGQPQHF. This rearrangement joins TRBV28 to TRBJ1-5; D is possibly TRBD1 (5 bases). V gave up 5 bases and J gave up 6 bases, with 8 bases separating them. The germline V gene has CDR1 MDHEN and CDR2 SYDVKM. The CDR3 has 12 amino acids.